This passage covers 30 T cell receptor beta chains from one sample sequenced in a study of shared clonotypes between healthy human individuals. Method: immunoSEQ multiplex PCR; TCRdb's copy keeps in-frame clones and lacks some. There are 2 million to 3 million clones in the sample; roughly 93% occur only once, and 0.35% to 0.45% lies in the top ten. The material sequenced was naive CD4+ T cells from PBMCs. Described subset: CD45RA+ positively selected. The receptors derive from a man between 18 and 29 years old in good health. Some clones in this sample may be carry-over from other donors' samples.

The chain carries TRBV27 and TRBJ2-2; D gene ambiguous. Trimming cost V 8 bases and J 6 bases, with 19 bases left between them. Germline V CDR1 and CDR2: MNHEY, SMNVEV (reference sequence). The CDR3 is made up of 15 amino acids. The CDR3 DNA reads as TGTGCCAGCTCGAAGTCCTGGGGAAGGGCCGGGGAGCTGTTTTTT. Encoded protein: CASSKSWGRAGELFF.

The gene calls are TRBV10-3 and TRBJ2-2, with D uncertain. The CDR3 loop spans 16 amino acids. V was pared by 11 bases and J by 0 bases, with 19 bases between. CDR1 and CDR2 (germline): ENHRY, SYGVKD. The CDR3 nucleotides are TGTGCCGCTCACCAGCAGGTACCAGCGAACACCGGGGAGCTGTTTTTT. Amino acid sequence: CAAHQQVPANTGELFF.

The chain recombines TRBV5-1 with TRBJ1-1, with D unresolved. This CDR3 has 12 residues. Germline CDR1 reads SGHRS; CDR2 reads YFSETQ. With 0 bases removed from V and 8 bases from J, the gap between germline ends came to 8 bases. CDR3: CASSLEVGEAFF. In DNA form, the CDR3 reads TGCGCCAGCAGCTTGGAAGTGGGGGAAGCTTTCTTT.

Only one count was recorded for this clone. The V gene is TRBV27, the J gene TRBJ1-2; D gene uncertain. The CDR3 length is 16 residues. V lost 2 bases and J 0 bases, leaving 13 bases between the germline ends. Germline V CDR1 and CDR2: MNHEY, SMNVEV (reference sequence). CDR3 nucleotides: TGTGCCAGCAGTTTACCCACAACAATCCCTAACTATGGCTACACCTTC. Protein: CASSLPTTIPNYGYTF.

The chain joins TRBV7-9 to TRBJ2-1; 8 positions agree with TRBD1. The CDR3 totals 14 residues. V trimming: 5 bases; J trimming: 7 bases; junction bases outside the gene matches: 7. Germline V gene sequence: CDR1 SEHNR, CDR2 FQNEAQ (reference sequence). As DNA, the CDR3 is TGTGCCAGCAGCACACGGACAGGGAGGAATGAGCAGTTCTTC. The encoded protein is CASSTRTGRNEQFF. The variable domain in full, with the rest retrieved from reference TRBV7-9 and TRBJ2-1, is DTGVSQNPRHKITKRGQNVTFRCDPISEHNRLYWYRQTLGQGPEFLTYFQNEAQLEKSRLLSDRFSAERPKGSFSTLEIQRTEQGDSAMYLCASSTRTGRNEQFFGPGTRLTVL.

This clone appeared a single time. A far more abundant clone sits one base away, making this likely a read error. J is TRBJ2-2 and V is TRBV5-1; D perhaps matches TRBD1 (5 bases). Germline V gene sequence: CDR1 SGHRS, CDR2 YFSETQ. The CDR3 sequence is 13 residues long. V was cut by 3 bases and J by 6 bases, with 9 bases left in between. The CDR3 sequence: CASSSRAAGELFF. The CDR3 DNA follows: TGCGCCAGCAGCTCCAGGGCGGCCGGGGAGCTGTTTTTT.

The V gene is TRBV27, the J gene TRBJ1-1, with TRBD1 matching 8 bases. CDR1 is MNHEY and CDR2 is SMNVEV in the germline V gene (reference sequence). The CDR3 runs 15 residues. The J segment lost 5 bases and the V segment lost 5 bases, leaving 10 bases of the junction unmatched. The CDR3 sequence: CASSPLGQGGTEAFF. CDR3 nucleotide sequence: TGTGCCAGCAGTCCCCTCGGACAGGGAGGGACTGAAGCTTTCTTT.

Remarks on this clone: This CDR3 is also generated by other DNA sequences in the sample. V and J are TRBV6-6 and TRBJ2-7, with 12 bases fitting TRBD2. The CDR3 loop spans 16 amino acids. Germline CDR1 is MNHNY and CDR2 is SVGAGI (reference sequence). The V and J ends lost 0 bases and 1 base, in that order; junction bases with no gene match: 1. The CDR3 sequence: CASSYSGTSGSYEQYF. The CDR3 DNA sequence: TGTGCCAGCAGTTACTCCGGGACTAGCGGGTCCTACGAGCAGTACTTC.

CDR3 amino acids: CASSKGLPHEQFF. In nucleotides, the CDR3 is TGTGCCAGTAGTAAGGGACTACCTCATGAGCAGTTCTTC. The chain combines TRBV19 with TRBJ2-1; 7 bases align to TRBD2. The J segment lost 8 bases and the V segment lost 4 bases, leaving 5 bases of the junction unmatched. The CDR3 contains 13 residues. Germline-derived CDR1 and CDR2 are LNHDA and SQIVND (reference sequence). The full variable domain, rest sourced from reference TRBV19 and TRBJ2-1, is DGGITQSPKYLFRKEGQNVTLSCEQNLNHDAMYWYRQDPGQGLRLIYYSQIVNDFQKGDIAEGYSVSREKKESFPLTVTSAQKNPTAFYLCASSKGLPHEQFFGPGTRLTVL.

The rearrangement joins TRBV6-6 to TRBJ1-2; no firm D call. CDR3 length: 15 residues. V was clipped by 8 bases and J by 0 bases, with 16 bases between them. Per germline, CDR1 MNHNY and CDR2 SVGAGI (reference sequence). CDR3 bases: TGTGCCAGCTCTCTAAATTCGGGGACTAACTATGGCTACACCTTC. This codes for CASSLNSGTNYGYTF.

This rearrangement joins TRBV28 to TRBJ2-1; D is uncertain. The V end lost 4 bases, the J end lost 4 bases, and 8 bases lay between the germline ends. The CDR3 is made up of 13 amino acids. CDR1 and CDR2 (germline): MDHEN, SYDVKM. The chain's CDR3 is CASSSRFYNEQFF. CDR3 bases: TGTGCCAGCAGTTCTCGTTTTTACAATGAGCAGTTCTTC.

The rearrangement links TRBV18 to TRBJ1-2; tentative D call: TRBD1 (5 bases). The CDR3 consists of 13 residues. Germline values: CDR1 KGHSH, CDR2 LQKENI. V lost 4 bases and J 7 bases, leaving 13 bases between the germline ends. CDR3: CASSLATQGGYTF. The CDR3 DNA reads TGTGCCAGCTCACTGGCGACGCAGGGTGGCTACACCTTC.

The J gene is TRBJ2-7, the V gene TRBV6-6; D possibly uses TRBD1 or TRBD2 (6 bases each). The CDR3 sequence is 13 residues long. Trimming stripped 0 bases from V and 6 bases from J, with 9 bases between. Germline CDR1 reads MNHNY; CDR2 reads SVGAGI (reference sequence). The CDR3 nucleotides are TGTGCCAGCAGTTACTCGAAGGGGGGCGAGCAGTACTTC. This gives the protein CASSYSKGGEQYF.

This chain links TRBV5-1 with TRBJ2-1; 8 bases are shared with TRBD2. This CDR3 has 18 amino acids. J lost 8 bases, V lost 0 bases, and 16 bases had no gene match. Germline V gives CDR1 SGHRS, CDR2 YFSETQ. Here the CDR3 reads CASSLVGSGADGYDEQFF. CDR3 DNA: TGCGCCAGCAGCTTGGTAGGTAGCGGGGCGGATGGGTACGATGAGCAGTTCTTC.

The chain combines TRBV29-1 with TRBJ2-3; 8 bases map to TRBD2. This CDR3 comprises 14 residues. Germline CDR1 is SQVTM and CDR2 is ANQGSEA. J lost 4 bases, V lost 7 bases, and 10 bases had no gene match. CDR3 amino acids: CSASGAGEPDTQYF. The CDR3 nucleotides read TGCAGCGCGTCTGGAGCGGGAGAACCAGATACGCAGTATTTT.

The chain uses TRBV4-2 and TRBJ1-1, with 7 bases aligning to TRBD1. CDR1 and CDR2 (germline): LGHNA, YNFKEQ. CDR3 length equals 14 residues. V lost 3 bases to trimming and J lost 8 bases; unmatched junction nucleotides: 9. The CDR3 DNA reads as TGTGCCAGCAGCCAGCTACTCTTACAGGGGGAAGCTTTCTTT. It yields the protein CASSQLLLQGEAFF.

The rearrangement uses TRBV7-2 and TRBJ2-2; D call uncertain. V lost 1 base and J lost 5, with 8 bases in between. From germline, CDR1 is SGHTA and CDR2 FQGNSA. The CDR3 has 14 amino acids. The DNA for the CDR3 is TGTGCCAGCAGCTTAGACTCTAGGACCGGGGAGCTGTTTTTT. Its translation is CASSLDSRTGELFF.

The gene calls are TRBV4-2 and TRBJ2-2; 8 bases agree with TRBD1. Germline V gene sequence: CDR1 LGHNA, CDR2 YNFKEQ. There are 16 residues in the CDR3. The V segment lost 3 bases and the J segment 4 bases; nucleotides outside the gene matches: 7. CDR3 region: CASSQPITGGTGELFF. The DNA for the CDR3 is TGTGCCAGCAGCCAGCCAATAACAGGGGGCACCGGGGAGCTGTTTTTT.

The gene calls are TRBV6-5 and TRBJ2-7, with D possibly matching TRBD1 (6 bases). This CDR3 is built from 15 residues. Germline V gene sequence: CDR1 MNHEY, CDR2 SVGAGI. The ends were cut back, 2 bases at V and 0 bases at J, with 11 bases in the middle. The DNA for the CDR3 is TGTGCCAGCAGTTACCGGGACACTTTCTCCTACGAGCAGTACTTC. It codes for CASSYRDTFSYEQYF.

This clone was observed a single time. The CDR3 here is CASSLGASGRGDTQYF. The CDR3 region has the DNA TGCGCCAGCAGCTTGGGGGCTAGCGGGAGAGGAGATACGCAGTATTTT. The chain couples TRBV5-1 to TRBJ2-3, with 10 nucleotides matching TRBD2. Germline CDR1 and CDR2: SGHRS and YFSETQ. V shed 0 bases, J shed 5 bases, and the junction held 6 bases outside the gene matches. There are 16 residues in the CDR3.

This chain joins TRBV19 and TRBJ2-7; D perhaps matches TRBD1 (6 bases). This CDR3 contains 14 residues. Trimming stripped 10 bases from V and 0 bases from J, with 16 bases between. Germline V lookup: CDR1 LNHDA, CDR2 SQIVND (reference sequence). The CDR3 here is CATQQDRSSYEQYF. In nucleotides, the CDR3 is TGTGCCACCCAACAGGACAGAAGCTCCTACGAGCAGTACTTC.

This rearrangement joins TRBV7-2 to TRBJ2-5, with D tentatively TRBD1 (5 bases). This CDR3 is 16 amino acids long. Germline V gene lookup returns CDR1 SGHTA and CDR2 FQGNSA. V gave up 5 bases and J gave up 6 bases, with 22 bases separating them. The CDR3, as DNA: TGTGCCAGCAGCCCAACGAAAGACCCAGGGTTTCAGACCCAGTACTTC. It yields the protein CASSPTKDPGFQTQYF.

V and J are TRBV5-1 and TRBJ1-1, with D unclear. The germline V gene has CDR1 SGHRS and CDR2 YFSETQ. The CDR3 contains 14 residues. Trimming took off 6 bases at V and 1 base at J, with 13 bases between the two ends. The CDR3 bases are TGCGCCAGCACCGTGGGCCCGGGGAACACTGAAGCTTTCTTT. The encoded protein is CASTVGPGNTEAFF. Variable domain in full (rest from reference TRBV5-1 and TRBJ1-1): KAGVTQTPRYLIKTRGQQVTLSCSPISGHRSVSWYQQTPGQGLQFLFEYFSETQRNKGNFPGRFSGRQFSNSRSEMNVSTLELGDSALYLCASTVGPGNTEAFFGQGTRLTVV.

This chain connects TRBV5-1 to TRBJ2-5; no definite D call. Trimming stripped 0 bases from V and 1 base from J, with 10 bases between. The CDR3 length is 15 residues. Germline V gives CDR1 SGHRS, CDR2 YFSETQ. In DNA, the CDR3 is TGCGCCAGCAGCTTGGTTCCGGGCGTCCAAGAGACCCAGTACTTC. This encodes CASSLVPGVQETQYF.

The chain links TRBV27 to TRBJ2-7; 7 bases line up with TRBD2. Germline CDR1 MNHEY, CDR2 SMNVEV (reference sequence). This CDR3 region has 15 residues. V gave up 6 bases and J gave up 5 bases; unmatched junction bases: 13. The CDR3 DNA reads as TGTGCCAGCAGCTCCGTCGGCGGGAGACATAACGAGCAGTACTTC. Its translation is CASSSVGGRHNEQYF.

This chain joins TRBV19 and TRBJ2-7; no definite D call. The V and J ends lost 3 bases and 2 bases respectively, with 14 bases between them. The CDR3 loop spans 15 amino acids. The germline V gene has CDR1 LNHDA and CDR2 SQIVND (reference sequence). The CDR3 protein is CASSIPGYPAYEQYF. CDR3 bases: TGTGCCAGTAGTATCCCTGGGTACCCCGCCTACGAGCAGTACTTC.

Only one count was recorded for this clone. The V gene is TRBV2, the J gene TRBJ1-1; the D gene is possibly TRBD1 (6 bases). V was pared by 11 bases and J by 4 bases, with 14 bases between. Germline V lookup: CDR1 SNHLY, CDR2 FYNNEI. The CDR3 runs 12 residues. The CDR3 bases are TGTGCCGGCCACAGGGATGGCACTGAAGCTTTCTTT. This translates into CAGHRDGTEAFF.

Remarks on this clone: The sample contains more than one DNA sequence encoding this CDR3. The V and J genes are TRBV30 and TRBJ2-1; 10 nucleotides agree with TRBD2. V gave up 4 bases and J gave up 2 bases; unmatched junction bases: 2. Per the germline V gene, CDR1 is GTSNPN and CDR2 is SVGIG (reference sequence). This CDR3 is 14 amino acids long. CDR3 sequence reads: CAWTSGSPYNEQFF. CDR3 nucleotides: TGTGCCTGGACTAGCGGGAGCCCCTACAATGAGCAGTTCTTC.

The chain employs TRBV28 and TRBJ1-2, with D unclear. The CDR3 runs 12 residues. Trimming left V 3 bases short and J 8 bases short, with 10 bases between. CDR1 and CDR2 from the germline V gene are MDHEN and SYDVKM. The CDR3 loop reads CASSLQRRGYTF. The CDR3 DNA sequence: TGTGCCAGCAGTTTGCAGCGGAGGGGCTACACCTTC.

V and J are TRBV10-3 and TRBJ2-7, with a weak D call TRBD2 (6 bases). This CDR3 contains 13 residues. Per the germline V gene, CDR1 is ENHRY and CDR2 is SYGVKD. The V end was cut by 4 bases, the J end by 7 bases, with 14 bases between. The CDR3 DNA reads TGTGCCATCAGTGTCGGCCGCGCGGGGGAGCAGTACTTC. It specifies CAISVGRAGEQYF.